The present entry profiles one T cell receptor beta chain with its context. No cognate antigen has been identified for it. No base-level quality is on record; no much larger clone is a single base apart. The record originates from a study of T cells in Graves' hyperthyroidism and ophthalmopathy (dated by TCRdb to between 2018 and 2021). General notes on the study: Peripheral blood samples were taken at initial diagnosis, before any treatment was given. TCR V-J signatures able to tell the groups apart were searched for in a discovery cohort of 100 or so patients, of whom 40 to 45 had Graves' ophthalmopathy and roughly 57 had stable Graves' hyperthyroidism. An independent validation cohort of around 20 hyperthyroidism patients and approximately 16 patients who later progressed to ophthalmopathy tested prospective prediction of ophthalmopathy. The 75 to 100 discovery patients were randomly split 7:3 into training and test sets. The study also compared thyroid tissue and blood T-cell repertoires from several Graves' hyperthyroidism patients. After sampling, hyperthyroidism patients received methimazole starting at 30 mg daily, and ophthalmopathy patients received high-dose intravenous methylprednisolone. According to the paper, TCR Vbeta CDR3 sequencing was carried out on about 140 peripheral blood samples, which came from under 50 ophthalmopathy, around 75 hyperthyroidism and roughly 17 progressor patients.

TCR beta CDR3 regions were amplified from RNA transcripts. The TCR CDR3 was subjected to a first round of RT-PCR using the HTBI primer set and the Qiagen OneStep RT-PCR kit. Libraries were constructed in a second round of multiplex PCR, after which size selection and purification were performed. Sequencing of the libraries was done on an Illumina HiSeq2000 using paired-end 100 bp reads. Turning to the authors' computational methods: SOAPnuke was used to process the raw data, removing reads that contained adapters or uncalled bases, had a mean Phred below 15, or lacked an exact match to the constant primer or identifier. High-quality paired reads were merged using COPE v1.2.5, and each unique nucleotide sequence was defined as a clonotype. MiTCR v1.1 was used to align clonotypes to the IMGT TRBV, TRBD and TRBJ reference segments. Analysis was restricted to V-J combinations with a frequency above 0.0001, which covered 99% to 99.2% of repertoires. A TCS score was defined as the ratio between F50 (clonal expansion) and ExV (chaos), using BLOSUM62-based TCRdist between CDR3 peptides within each V-J. Welch's t-statistics and random forest reduced roughly 500 V-J features to about 13, which were used in a naive Bayes classifier (R e1071). The similarity between thyroid and blood repertoires was quantified using the Morisita-Horn index. Clones were called with MiXCR by TCRdb after fastp trimmed the public reads at Q25, and only in-frame beta chains were retained. Identical CDR3 proteins give one entry, which carries the most common genes and DNA. TCRdb's processing, not the authors', yielded these V and J calls. The sample table shows 750,000 to 950,000 distinct CDR3 sequences, and roughly 40% are seen once. The top ten clones comprise around 10% of the sample.

Results the study describes overall, beyond this receptor: In validation, progression to ophthalmopathy was predicted by the model with 55% to 71% sensitivity and 72% to 85% specificity, a median of about 6.4 months before onset. Blood samples also contained most of the expanded thyroid clonotypes (frequency above 0.001), which suggests that blood repertoires may reflect thyroid immune responses. Ophthalmopathy was separated from stable hyperthyroidism by a 13 V-J signature model, with around 90% sensitivity and 81% to 82% specificity obtained in cross-validation and 80%/75% obtained in testing. Sample size was not statistically predetermined, and investigators were not blinded to group allocation.

Stable Graves' hyperthyroidism was defined as the absence of progression to ophthalmopathy over 18 months of follow-up. Hyperthyroidism patients were newly diagnosed, had a disease duration of under 2 months, and were aged 18 to 65 years. Any patient with an uncontrolled infection, another autoimmune disease, pregnancy or lactation was excluded. Diagnoses relied on clinical symptoms, serum thyroxine and TRAb, thyroid ultrasound and orbital computed tomography. PBMCs were isolated from approximately 10 ml of fresh peripheral blood by Ficoll-Paque density gradient centrifugation. Total RNA was extracted with Trizol reagent, and quality was checked on an Agilent 2100 Bioanalyzer. According to the germline V gene, CDR1 reads SGHTA and CDR2 reads FQGNSA. Trimming costs V 5 bases and J 7 bases, and their ends lie 8 bases apart. The CDR3 has 12 amino acids, counting the end cysteine and phenylalanine. Here the CDR3 DNA is all that survives: 36 bases in frame from base 1.

In this chain, TRBV7-2 is recombined with TRBJ2-2; no D gene can be assigned with confidence. The sequencing sample was made of blood. The sequence was obtained from a young man with Graves' hyperthyroidism. CDR3 reads: CASSPGYGELFF. The DNA sequence reads TGTGCCAGCAGCCCCGGGTACGGGGAGCTGTTTTTT.